Following are 8 T cell receptor beta chains from one sample sequenced in a study of T-cell reconstitution after alpha-beta-depleted transplantation in children (dated by TCRdb to 2016 to 2017). The library was built by means of PCR. Sequenced on an Illumina HiSeq 2500. To normalize quantification of the TCRbeta repertoire, the TCR libraries were built with molecular barcoding that relied on unique molecular identifiers. Through fastp at Q25 and MiXCR, TCRdb rebuilt clones from the public reads, retaining in-frame beta chains. Rows are unified per CDR3 protein, each entry keeping the most common DNA and genes. The sample data list roughly 500,000 distinct CDR3 sequences, and about a sixth of these were observed just once. 2.5% to 3.5% of the sample is held by the ten biggest clonotypes. Sequenced material: PBMCs from the stem cell graft donor, taken from the stem cell graft. These receptors all stem from a human donor who donated a stem cell graft to a child with acute lymphoblastic leukemia.

This clonotype was counted a few times. The V call is TRBV20-1, the J call TRBJ2-3; 7 nucleotides match TRBD1. The germline gives CDR1 DFQATT, CDR2 SNEGSKA (reference sequence). The CDR3 extends over 16 amino acids. CDR3 sequence (DNA): TGCAGAAGCCCTCCTTATGACAGGGCCACACTAAATACGCAGTATTTT. It is translated as CRSPPYDRATLNTQYF.

This clonotype was counted only a few times. DNA for the CDR3: TGTGCCAGCAGGGAACAGGCTAGCACAGATACGCAGTATTTT. This gives the protein CASREQASTDTQYF. The gene calls are TRBV7-8 and TRBJ2-3; tentative D call: TRBD1 (5 bases). The V gene's germline CDR1 is SGHVS and CDR2 FQNEAQ. This CDR3 is 14 amino acids long. Deletions cut 6 bases from V and 0 bases from J, with 10 bases between.

CDR3 region: CASSLVGGASASGIYNEQFF. The CDR3 nucleotides read TGCGCCAGCAGCTTGGTCGGGGGCGCCTCGGCTAGCGGGATCTACAATGAGCAGTTCTTC. This chain joins TRBV5-1 and TRBJ2-1, with 9 nucleotides matching TRBD2. V was pared by 0 bases and J by 3 bases, with 16 bases of the junction left unmatched. The CDR3 length is 20 residues. Per the germline V gene, CDR1 is SGHRS and CDR2 is YFSETQ.

V and J are TRBV2 and TRBJ2-5, with 7 bases identical to TRBD2. Germline-derived CDR1 and CDR2 are SNHLY and FYNNEI. The CDR3 runs 15 residues. V dropped 8 bases and J dropped 4; count of bases not matched to a gene: 13. CDR3 in DNA: TGTGCCAGCCTCACGGGCGGGAGTTTAATAGAGACCCAGTACTTC. Protein sequence: CASLTGGSLIETQYF.

The chain has TRBV4-1 and TRBJ2-7, with 10 bases aligning to TRBD2. This CDR3 comprises 16 residues. The V and J ends lost 1 base and 6 bases, in that order; junction bases with no gene match: 9. Germline CDR1 reads MGHRA; CDR2 reads YSYEKL. CDR3: CASSQAGLADNVEQYF. The CDR3 nucleotides read TGCGCCAGCAGCCAAGCCGGACTAGCGGATAACGTCGAGCAGTACTTC.

The rearrangement links TRBV30 to TRBJ2-3; unclear D gene. Trimming pared 4 bases from V and 2 bases from J, leaving 10 bases between. The CDR3 is 13 amino acids. Germline CDR1 reads GTSNPN; CDR2 reads SVGIG (reference sequence). Written as DNA, the CDR3 is TGTGCCTGGACGCGGCGGTTCACAGATACGCAGTATTTT. Amino acid sequence: CAWTRRFTDTQYF.

The V call is TRBV5-1, the J call TRBJ2-2; 9 nucleotides agree with TRBD2. The germline V gene encodes CDR1 SGHRS and CDR2 YFSETQ. The CDR3 runs to 16 residues. The J segment lost 1 base and the V segment lost 3 bases, leaving 4 bases of the junction unmatched. The CDR3: CASSWGTSWNTGELFF. For the CDR3, the DNA is TGCGCCAGCAGCTGGGGGACTAGCTGGAACACCGGGGAGCTGTTTTTT. The complete variable domain, with remaining parts taken from reference TRBV5-1 and TRBJ2-2, reads KAGVTQTPRYLIKTRGQQVTLSCSPISGHRSVSWYQQTPGQGLQFLFEYFSETQRNKGNFPGRFSGRQFSNSRSEMNVSTLELGDSALYLCASSWGTSWNTGELFFGEGSRLTVL.

The chain's CDR3 is CASSLVRIGATNEKLFF. The CDR3 DNA is TGTGCCAGCAGCTTGGTGCGAATCGGTGCAACTAATGAAAAACTGTTTTTT. The rearrangement uses TRBV5-5 and TRBJ1-4; D gene unclear. Trimming cost V 0 bases and J 0 bases, with 12 bases left between them. Germline V CDR1 and CDR2: SGHKS, YYEKEE (reference sequence). The CDR3 loop spans 17 amino acids.